This note documents a single T cell receptor beta chain sequence. Antigen: not known. The germline gives CDR1 SGHDT, CDR2 YYEEEE. Deletions cut 1 base from V and 1 base from J, with 8 bases between. The CDR3 contains 15 residues. A sample-barcoded 5' primer and a J-beta primer mix were used in a second PCR of roughly 7 to 12 cycles. Every cDNA was tagged by a template-switch adaptor with 12 random nucleotides. MiXCR, applied by TCRdb to the 5' RACE reads, yields one record per CDR3 protein. The sample consists of over 1,200,000 distinct CDR3 sequences, approximately 59% of them appearing once. The data are from a study of blood T cells in healthy people across ages. Regarding the study as a whole: Investigators treated diversity estimates from one million T cells as underestimates. Per million T cells, the diversity of TCR beta decreased roughly linearly as age advanced.

The sequence was obtained from a young man in good health. Material for sequencing was blood. This chain links TRBV5-6 with TRBJ2-2, with D uncertain. CDR3 in DNA: TGTGCCAGCAGCTTGATTGGGGTGAACACCGGGGAGCTGTTTTTT. Its translation is CASSLIGVNTGELFF.